These 25 T cell receptor beta chains were all obtained from the same sample, sequenced in a study of CD8 T cells in Susac syndrome. An input of roughly 0.45 to 1 ug of RNA was subjected to reverse transcription using random hexamers. Using its own MiXCR run on the immunoSEQ multiplex PCR reads, TCRdb lists one record per CDR3 protein. The data show some 180,000 distinct CDR3 sequences, roughly 94% seen once. Material for sequencing was CD4+ T cells from PBMCs. The receptors were sampled from a human donor with Susac syndrome.

This clonotype has just a few counts. The chain has TRBV29-1 and TRBJ1-1; D might be TRBD1 (6 bases). The CDR3 has 13 amino acids. CDR1 is SQVTM, CDR2 ANQGSEA, per germline. The V end was cut by 5 bases, the J end by 1 base, with 11 bases between. The CDR3 sequence is CSVSGHPNTEAFF. As DNA, the CDR3 is TGCAGCGTTTCGGGACATCCGAACACTGAAGCTTTCTTT.

The chain couples TRBV30 to TRBJ1-1, with D tentatively TRBD1 (6 bases). CDR1 and CDR2 from the germline V gene are GTSNPN and SVGIG (reference sequence). CDR3 length: 13 amino acids. V was shortened by 4 bases and J by 2 bases, with 11 bases between the two germline ends. The DNA for the CDR3 is TGTGCCTGGACCCAAGGGACAAACACTGAAGCTTTCTTT. Its translation is CAWTQGTNTEAFF.

The chain recombines TRBV7-2 with TRBJ1-2; possible D gene TRBD1, 6 bases. Looked up from germline, CDR1 is SGHTA and CDR2 is FQGNSA. V was pared by 4 bases and J by 6 bases, with 15 bases between. The CDR3 is 14 residues long. In nucleotides, the CDR3 is TGTGCCAGCAGCTCCTCAAACAGGGTCGATGGCTACACCTTC. Translated: CASSSSNRVDGYTF. The complete variable domain, with remaining parts taken from reference TRBV7-2 and TRBJ1-2, reads GAGVSQSPSNKVTEKGKDVELRCDPISGHTALYWYRQSLGQGLEFLIYFQGNSAPDKSGLPSDRFSAERTGGSVSTLTIQRTQQEDSAVYLCASSSSNRVDGYTFGSGTRLTVV.

The chain has TRBV28 and TRBJ2-1; D not resolved. V lost 5 bases and J lost 6, with 5 bases in between. The germline CDR1 and CDR2 sequences are MDHEN and SYDVKM. This CDR3 is 11 amino acids long. The CDR3 DNA sequence: TGTGCCAGCAGTGCCATCAATGAGCAGTTCTTC. Its protein product is CASSAINEQFF.

This clonotype has a handful of counts. The chain couples TRBV29-1 to TRBJ1-2; TRBD1 agrees at 8 bases. J lost 0 bases, V lost 4 bases, and 10 bases had no gene match. CDR3 size: 16 residues. The V gene's germline CDR1 is SQVTM and CDR2 ANQGSEA. The DNA for the CDR3 is TGCAGCGTTGCCGATGGGACAGGCATTACTAACTATGGCTACACCTTC. It translates to CSVADGTGITNYGYTF. The full variable domain, rest sourced from reference TRBV29-1 and TRBJ1-2, is SAVISQKPSRDICQRGTSLTIQCQVDSQVTMMFWYRQQPGQSLTLIATANQGSEATYESGFVIDKFPISRPNLTFSTLTVSNMSPEDSSIYLCSVADGTGITNYGYTFGSGTRLTVV.

The rearrangement uses TRBV3-1 and TRBJ1-1, with no clear D. Per the germline V gene, CDR1 is LGHDT and CDR2 is YNNKEL (reference sequence). The CDR3 totals 14 residues. The V end lost 3 bases, the J end lost 6 bases, and 14 bases lay between the germline ends. The CDR3 here is CASSHLSREAEAFF. CDR3 in DNA: TGTGCCAGCAGCCATCTTTCGAGGGAGGCTGAAGCTTTCTTT.

The chain links TRBV29-1 to TRBJ1-3; D gene unclear. Germline V lookup: CDR1 SQVTM, CDR2 ANQGSEA. This CDR3 contains 12 residues. The V end was cut by 4 bases, the J end by 4 bases, with 8 bases between. CDR3 loop: CSVGGVGNTIYF. The DNA for the CDR3 is TGCAGCGTTGGTGGGGTGGGAAACACCATATATTTT.

The rearrangement links TRBV29-1 to TRBJ1-1; D is unclear. Germline V lookup: CDR1 SQVTM, CDR2 ANQGSEA. Trimming left V 2 bases short and J 4 bases short, with 8 bases between. CDR3 length: 12 residues. The CDR3 region is CSVESPVTEAFF. CDR3 in DNA: TGCAGCGTTGAAAGCCCGGTCACTGAAGCTTTCTTT.

This clonotype appeared once. This sequence joins TRBV5-1 and TRBJ1-2; TRBD1 aligns across 9 bases. The CDR3 runs 13 residues. Losses at the gene ends were 4 bases for V and 7 bases for J; bases not matched to a gene: 5. Germline lookup yields CDR1 SGHRS and CDR2 YFSETQ. The chain's CDR3 is CASSEQGAGGYTF. CDR3 coding DNA: TGCGCCAGCAGCGAACAGGGGGCTGGTGGCTACACCTTC.

The J gene is TRBJ2-5, the V gene TRBV29-1; 16 positions agree with TRBD2. J was trimmed by 1 base and V by 6 bases; bases with no gene match: 5. Germline V gene sequence: CDR1 SQVTM, CDR2 ANQGSEA. CDR3 length equals 16 residues. The CDR3 DNA is TGCAGCGTGATCGGGACTAGCGGGAGGGTCCAAGAGACCCAGTACTTC. Its protein product is CSVIGTSGRVQETQYF.

The chain employs TRBV25-1 and TRBJ1-1, with unresolved D. The germline V gene encodes CDR1 MGHDK and CDR2 SYGVNS. The CDR3 loop spans 12 amino acids. V was clipped by 6 bases and J by 4 bases, with 9 bases between them. The CDR3 nucleotides read TGTGCCAGCAGCTACTTGGGCACTGAAGCTTTCTTT. It yields the protein CASSYLGTEAFF.

This chain uses TRBV24-1 with TRBJ2-5; the match to TRBD2 covers 14 bases. The V and J ends lost 7 bases and 5 bases, in that order; junction bases with no gene match: 5. CDR3 length: 15 residues. Germline CDR1 is KGHDR and CDR2 is SFDVKD. The CDR3 DNA reads TGTGCCACCAGCTTAGGACTAGCGGGAGGTGAGACCCAGTACTTC. This sequence encodes CATSLGLAGGETQYF.

This rearrangement joins TRBV19 to TRBJ2-7; 11 nucleotides match TRBD1. V gave up 5 bases and J gave up 4 bases; unmatched junction bases: 4. Per the germline V gene, CDR1 is LNHDA and CDR2 is SQIVND (reference sequence). This CDR3 comprises 14 residues. CDR3 DNA: TGTGCCAGTAGTCCCGGGACAGGGGGGTACGAGCAGTACTTC. Translated: CASSPGTGGYEQYF.

This clonotype has only one observation. J is TRBJ1-5 and V is TRBV19; 7 positions match TRBD1. The CDR3 extends over 13 amino acids. Germline V gene sequence: CDR1 LNHDA, CDR2 SQIVND (reference sequence). Germline trimming cut 7 bases from V and 7 bases from J; bases unmatched to any gene: 7. As DNA, the CDR3 is TGTGCCAGTACCGGGCCAGGGGGACAGCCCCAGCATTTT. It encodes CASTGPGGQPQHF.

This chain joins TRBV4-1 and TRBJ2-7, with 10 bases lining up with TRBD1. J gave up 6 bases and V 4 bases, and 9 bases lay outside the gene matches. CDR1 is MGHRA and CDR2 is YSYEKL in the germline V gene. This CDR3 contains 15 residues. CDR3 residues: CASSRQGQGTPEQYF. The CDR3 DNA reads TGCGCCAGCAGCCGACAGGGACAGGGGACGCCCGAGCAGTACTTC.

The chain couples TRBV29-1 to TRBJ2-1, with a weak D call TRBD2 (6 bases). CDR1 is SQVTM and CDR2 is ANQGSEA in the germline V gene. V gave up 6 bases and J gave up 7 bases, with 16 bases separating them. The CDR3 runs 13 residues. CDR3 sequence (DNA): TGCAGCGTACCCGGGGGAACGATAAATGAGCAGTTCTTC. Translation: CSVPGGTINEQFF.

J is TRBJ2-3 and V is TRBV20-1, with D maybe TRBD2 (6 bases). The germline gives CDR1 DFQATT, CDR2 SNEGSKA (reference sequence). V lost 1 base and J lost 2, with 22 bases in between. This CDR3 contains 18 residues. The CDR3 nucleotides are TGCAGTGCTAGAGGGTGGCGGGGCAGGATCATTTCCACAGATACGCAGTATTTT. This translates into CSARGWRGRIISTDTQYF.

This sequence joins TRBV6-5 and TRBJ1-6; no clear D gene. The CDR3 extends over 14 amino acids. The V gene's germline CDR1 is MNHEY and CDR2 SVGAGI. The ends were cut back, 5 bases at V and 7 bases at J, with 12 bases in the middle. The CDR3 is CASSQQILNSPLHF. CDR3 bases: TGTGCCAGCAGTCAACAGATTCTCAATTCACCCCTCCACTTT.

The gene calls are TRBV29-1 and TRBJ1-2, with 11 bases matching TRBD1. There are 13 residues in the CDR3. Germline values: CDR1 SQVTM, CDR2 ANQGSEA. With V trimmed by 5 bases and J by 8 bases, 7 bases remained unmatched. The CDR3 spells CSVQRDRGIGYTF. DNA for the CDR3: TGCAGCGTTCAACGGGACAGGGGGATAGGCTACACCTTC.

This chain links TRBV27 with TRBJ2-3; D remains unclear. V lost 6 bases to trimming and J lost 4 bases, with 14 bases between them. Germline V gene lookup returns CDR1 MNHEY and CDR2 SMNVEV (reference sequence). This CDR3 comprises 14 residues. The CDR3 DNA follows: TGTGCCAGCAGACTACGGAGTCCCGCAGATACGCAGTATTTT. This translates into CASRLRSPADTQYF.

V and J are TRBV7-9 and TRBJ1-2, with TRBD1 as a possible D gene (5 bases). V was pared by 1 base and J by 5 bases, with 8 bases between. The CDR3 covers 13 residues. Germline values: CDR1 SEHNR, CDR2 FQNEAQ (reference sequence). This CDR3 is CASSLVEGYGYTF. The CDR3 nucleotides are TGTGCCAGCAGCTTAGTAGAGGGGTATGGCTACACCTTC.

This clonotype was found once. J is TRBJ2-4 and V is TRBV5-4; D uncertain. The germline gives CDR1 SGHNT, CDR2 YYREEE (reference sequence). Trimming shortened V by 4 bases and J by 3 bases, and 8 bases separated the two germline ends. CDR3 size: 13 residues. The CDR3 reads CASSKLGKNIQYF. The CDR3 DNA is TGTGCCAGCAGCAAGTTAGGCAAAAACATTCAGTACTTC. Using reference TRBV5-4 and TRBJ2-4 for the parts outside the CDR3, the full variable domain is ETGVTQSPTHLIKTRGQQVTLRCSSQSGHNTVSWYQQALGQGPQFIFQYYREEENGRGNFPPRFSGLQFPNYSSELNVNALELDDSALYLCASSKLGKNIQYFGAGTRLSVL.

The V call is TRBV6-2 or TRBV6-3, the J call TRBJ1-2; unclear D gene. The CDR3 totals 11 residues. Germline V CDR1 and CDR2: MNHEY, SVGEGT. V dropped 5 bases and J dropped 4 bases, with 5 bases sitting between them. CDR3 amino acids: CASSNRYGYTF. DNA of the CDR3: TGTGCCAGCAGTAATCGCTATGGCTACACCTTC.

This sequence joins TRBV20-1 and TRBJ2-3, with D unclear. This CDR3 has 15 residues. Germline assignment: CDR1 DFQATT and CDR2 SNEGSKA (reference sequence). V lost 3 bases and J 0 bases, leaving 13 bases between the germline ends. The CDR3 is CSASRAASSTDTQYF. For the CDR3, the DNA is TGCAGTGCTAGTAGGGCGGCCTCCAGCACAGATACGCAGTATTTT.

V and J are TRBV7-9 and TRBJ2-1; either TRBD1 or TRBD2 may fit D (5 bases each). Germline CDR1 reads SEHNR; CDR2 reads FQNEAQ (reference sequence). Trimming shortened V by 4 bases and J by 6 bases, and 13 bases separated the two germline ends. The CDR3 runs 14 residues. CDR3 sequence (DNA): TGTGCCAGCAGCTCGCCGGGGCGATTCAATGAGCAGTTCTTC. Its protein is CASSSPGRFNEQFF.